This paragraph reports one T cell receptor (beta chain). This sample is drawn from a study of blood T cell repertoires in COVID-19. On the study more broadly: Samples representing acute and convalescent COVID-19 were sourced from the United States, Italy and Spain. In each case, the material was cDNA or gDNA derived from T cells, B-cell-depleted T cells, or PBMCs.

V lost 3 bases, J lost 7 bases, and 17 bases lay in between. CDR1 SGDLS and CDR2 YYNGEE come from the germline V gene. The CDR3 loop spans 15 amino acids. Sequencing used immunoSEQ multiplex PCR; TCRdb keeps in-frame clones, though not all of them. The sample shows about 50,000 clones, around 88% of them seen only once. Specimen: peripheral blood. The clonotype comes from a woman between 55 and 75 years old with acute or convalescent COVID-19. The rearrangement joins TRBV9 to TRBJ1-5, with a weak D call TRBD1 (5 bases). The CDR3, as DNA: TGTGCCAGCAGCGCCGAGGTGGGGGGAGGACAGCCCCAGCATTTT. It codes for CASSAEVGGGQPQHF. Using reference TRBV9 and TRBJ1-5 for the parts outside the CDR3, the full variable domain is DSGVTQTPKHLITATGQRVTLRCSPRSGDLSVYWYQQSLDQGLQFLIQYYNGEERAKGNILERFSAQQFPDLHSELNLSSLELGDSALYFCASSAEVGGGQPQHFGDGTRLSIL.